A selection of T cell receptor beta chains follows, all from one sample in a study of OX40 agonist ivuxolimab in advanced cancers. Produced via immunoSEQ multiplex PCR; TCRdb's table is partial and in-frame only. This table has 25,000 to 40,000 clones, approximately 88% appearing once. The source was CD4+ or CD8+ T cells sorted from blood, collected in a trial of the OX40 agonist ivuxolimab. The receptor set was obtained from an adult with an advanced solid tumor such as melanoma, head and neck, liver or kidney cancer. Each CDR3 is given with its conserved first and last residue. The D gene is left open where the match is weak. Not all rows give a size; the values are once, few, many and, for expanded clones, a class.

d_call clone_size j_call v_call cdr3_nt cdr3_aa
- - TRBJ1-5 TRBV12-2 TGTGCAAGTCGCTCCGCCCCCGGTGAACGTGTGGGTAGCAATCAGCCCCAGCATTTT CASRSAPGERVGSNQPQHF
- - TRBJ1-1 TRBV2 TGTGCCAGCAAAGAATTAATGAACACTGAAGCTTTCTTT CASKELMNTEAFF
- - TRBJ1-1 TRBV5-8 TGTGCCAGCAGCTTGGGCCCCGGGGCTGAAGCTTTCTTT CASSLGPGAEAFF
- - TRBJ2-7 TRBV2 TGTGCCAGCAGAGTACAGGCTTACGAGCAGTACTTC CASRVQAYEQYF
- - TRBJ1-5 TRBV6-1 TGTGCCAGCAGTGACCTTAGGAGTTATAGCAATCAGCCCCAGCATTTT CASSDLRSYSNQPQHF
TRBD1 - TRBJ2-5 TRBV2 TGTGCCAGCAGTGAGGGACAGGGGGCGGGTGAGACCCAGTACTTC CASSEGQGAGETQYF
- - TRBJ2-1 TRBV4-1 TGCGCCAGCAGCCAAGCTGGAGGGAGTTCCTACAATGAGCAGTTCTTC CASSQAGGSSYNEQFF
TRBD1 - TRBJ1-2 TRBV11-2 TGTGCCAGCAGCTTGCAGGGGGCAGGGGCAAACTATGGCTACACCTTC CASSLQGAGANYGYTF
- - TRBJ1-1 TRBV6-5 TGTGCCAGCAGCCTAGGGGTTGGGGACACTGAAGCTTTCTTT CASSLGVGDTEAFF
TRBD1 - TRBJ2-7 TRBV5-4 TGTGCCAGCAGCCCCTATTCCGGGACAGGGGGCCACGAGCAGTACTTC CASSPYSGTGGHEQYF
TRBD1 - TRBJ2-1 TRBV7-9 TGTGCCAGCAGCAGTATACAGGGGGCCCCCTACAATGAGCAGTTCTTC CASSSIQGAPYNEQFF
TRBD2 - TRBJ2-1 TRBV9 TGTGCCAGCAGCACTACTAGCGGACCTGTTCATGAGCAGTTCTTC CASSTTSGPVHEQFF
- - TRBJ1-6 TRBV27 TGTGCCAGCAGTCCGTCGACAGTTAGCTCCTATAATTCACCCCTCCACTTT CASSPSTVSSYNSPLHF
- - TRBJ1-4 TRBV4-3 TGCGCCAGCGGCTTCTTGGGGGGGGATGAAAAACTGTTTTTT CASGFLGGDEKLFF
TRBD1 - TRBJ2-3 TRBV2 TGTGCCAGCAGAGCTAGGGACAGGGCCACAGATACGCAGTATTTT CASRARDRATDTQYF
TRBD1 - TRBJ2-1 TRBV4-3 TGCGCCAGCAGCGAAGACCCTAGTCAGGGGGTCAATGAGCAGTTCTTC CASSEDPSQGVNEQFF
TRBD1 - TRBJ2-7 TRBV30 TGTGCCTGGAGCCCGGGACAGGGGTCCTACGAGCAGTACTTC CAWSPGQGSYEQYF
- once TRBJ2-7 TRBV7-3 TGTGCCAGCAGCTCCCCGGCTACCTACGAGCAGTACTTC CASSSPATYEQYF
TRBD2 - TRBJ2-1 TRBV28 TGTGCCAGCAGTTTATCGGGACTAGCGGGATACAATGAGCAGTTCTTC CASSLSGLAGYNEQFF
TRBD2 - TRBJ2-1 TRBV2 TGTGCCAGCAGAACTCCTAGCGGGGGGGCCAATGAGCAGTTCTTC CASRTPSGGANEQFF
- - TRBJ2-2 TRBV21-1 TGTGCCAGCAGGCGACCAGTCCTGGGGACGGCTAACACCGGGGAGCTGTTTTTT CASRRPVLGTANTGELFF
- - TRBJ1-5 TRBV6-5 TGTGCCAGCAGACCTACAGGAGACAATCAGCCCCAGCATTTT CASRPTGDNQPQHF
- - TRBJ1-2 TRBV19 TGTGCCAGTAGTCCTTCGGACCTATATGGCTACACCTTC CASSPSDLYGYTF
TRBD1 once TRBJ2-5 TRBV27 TGTGCCAGCAGTTTAGGGACAGGGGTAGAGACCCAGTACTTC CASSLGTGVETQYF
- - TRBJ2-7 TRBV29-1 TGCAGCGTTGAAGGGTTAGAGGGTTCGTTC CSVEGLEGSF
TRBD2 - TRBJ2-7 TRBV11-3 TGTGCCAGCAGCTTAGGTAGCGGGGTCGGGGAGCAGTACTTC CASSLGSGVGEQYF
TRBD2 few TRBJ2-1 TRBV4-1 TGCGCCAGCAGCCATCCGGGACTAGCGTACAATGAGCAGTTCTTC CASSHPGLAYNEQFF
- - TRBJ2-3 TRBV29-1 TGCAGCGTTGATTTGGACAATCGAGATACGCAGTATTTT CSVDLDNRDTQYF